The 17 T cell receptor beta chains in this list originate from one sample, sequenced in a study of blood T cell repertoires in COVID-19. Using immunoSEQ multiplex PCR, the repertoire was profiled, and TCRdb retains in-frame clones only, with some absent. The data contain more than 25,000 clones, around 90% of them singletons. The sequenced sample was peripheral blood. These TCRs come from a human donor in a cohort sampled during active COVID-19.

The rearrangement uses TRBV3-1 (or the pseudogene TRBV3-2) and TRBJ2-5; 7 nucleotides agree with TRBD2. The trim removed 4 bases at V and 3 bases at J, leaving 8 bases unmatched. CDR3 length: 15 amino acids. Germline assignment: CDR1 LGHDT and CDR2 YNNKEL (reference sequence). CDR3 residues: CASSPEAGTKETQYF. CDR3 coding DNA: TGTGCCAGCAGCCCGGAAGCGGGGACGAAAGAGACCCAGTACTTC.

The chain links TRBV5-1 to TRBJ2-3, with 7 bases matching TRBD2. The junction had 8 bases not matched to a gene; V was cut back by 8 bases and J by 2 bases. This CDR3 spans 14 amino acids. CDR1 and CDR2 (germline): SGHRS, YFSETQ. The CDR3 DNA sequence: TGCGCCAGTAACTCCGGGACTAACACAGATACGCAGTATTTT. Translated: CASNSGTNTDTQYF.

The V gene is TRBV5-6, the J gene TRBJ2-4; maybe TRBD1 (5 bases). CDR1 is SGHDT, CDR2 YYEEEE, per germline. The CDR3 has 14 amino acids. Trimming shortened V by 0 bases and J by 3 bases, and 7 bases separated the two germline ends. CDR3 nucleotides: TGTGCCAGCAGCTTGGTAGACAGCAAAAACATTCAGTACTTC. Its protein is CASSLVDSKNIQYF. Filled out from reference TRBV5-6 and TRBJ2-4, the complete variable domain reads DAGVTQSPTHLIKTRGQQVTLRCSPKSGHDTVSWYQQALGQGPQFIFQYYEEEERQRGNFPDRFSGHQFPNYSSELNVNALLLGDSALYLCASSLVDSKNIQYFGAGTRLSVL.

The gene calls are TRBV7-2 and TRBJ1-2; 7 nucleotides line up with TRBD1. From germline, CDR1 is SGHTA and CDR2 FQGNSA. CDR3 length: 16 residues. The J segment lost 0 bases and the V segment lost 5 bases, leaving 9 bases of the junction unmatched. Here the CDR3 DNA reads TGTGCCAGCAGCCCGGGACAGAGAAAGACTAACTATGGCTACACCTTC. As protein: CASSPGQRKTNYGYTF.

The chain recombines TRBV6-1 with TRBJ1-2; unclear D gene. V was shortened by 2 bases and J by 7 bases, with 14 bases between the two germline ends. The CDR3 consists of 14 residues. Germline V gives CDR1 MNHNS, CDR2 SASEGT. CDR3 in amino acids: CASSEIRAAGGYTF. The DNA for the CDR3 is TGTGCCAGCAGTGAAATTAGGGCGGCGGGTGGCTACACCTTC.

This clone has just a few counts. The CDR3 loop reads CASSEQGGVYGYTF. The CDR3 nucleotides read TGTGCCAGCAGTGAACAGGGGGGAGTCTATGGCTACACCTTC. The chain uses TRBV6-1 and TRBJ1-2; 7 bases line up with TRBD1. From germline, CDR1 is MNHNS and CDR2 SASEGT. The ends lost 2 bases at V and 4 bases at J; junction bases unmatched: 4. The CDR3 contains 14 residues.

The CDR3 DNA sequence: TGTGCCAGCGGAACTGCGGGACTAGCGGCCTACAATGAGCAGTTCTTC. Residues: CASGTAGLAAYNEQFF. The gene calls are TRBV3-1 (or the pseudogene TRBV3-2) and TRBJ2-1, with TRBD2 identical over 11 bases. Trimming took 8 bases from V and 2 from J; bases not matched to a gene: 8. This CDR3 region has 16 residues. CDR1 LGHDT and CDR2 YNNKEL come from the germline V gene (reference sequence).

CDR3 residues: CASSRGATTSYNEQFF. Here the CDR3 DNA reads TGTGCCAGCAGTCGGGGGGCCACTACCTCCTACAATGAGCAGTTCTTC. The rearrangement joins TRBV7-9 to TRBJ2-1; a possible D gene is TRBD2 (7 bases). Trimming removed 6 bases at V and 0 bases at J, with 15 bases between. This CDR3 is 16 amino acids long. Germline CDR1 and CDR2: SEHNR and FQNEAQ (reference sequence). The entire variable domain, with the rest obtained from reference TRBV7-9 and TRBJ2-1, is as follows: DTGVSQNPRHKITKRGQNVTFRCDPISEHNRLYWYRQTLGQGPEFLTYFQNEAQLEKSRLLSDRFSAERPKGSFSTLEIQRTEQGDSAMYLCASSRGATTSYNEQFFGPGTRLTVL.

The chain recombines TRBV19 with TRBJ2-2; D remains ambiguous. This CDR3 contains 15 residues. Germline V CDR1 and CDR2: LNHDA, SQIVND (reference sequence). The germline V and J ends were trimmed by 1 base and 0 bases, with 6 bases remaining between them. The CDR3: CASSIGLANTGELFF. For the CDR3, the DNA is TGTGCCAGTAGTATAGGACTGGCGAACACCGGGGAGCTGTTTTTT. Based on the CDR3 plus reference TRBV19 and TRBJ2-2, the full variable domain is DGGITQSPKYLFRKEGQNVTLSCEQNLNHDAMYWYRQDPGQGLRLIYYSQIVNDFQKGDIAEGYSVSREKKESFPLTVTSAQKNPTAFYLCASSIGLANTGELFFGEGSRLTVL.

The CDR3 bases are TGTGCCAGCACAGGGTTATCCTACGAGCAGTACTTC. Protein sequence: CASTGLSYEQYF. The J gene is TRBJ2-7, the V gene TRBV2, with D tentatively TRBD1 (5 bases). The germline V gene encodes CDR1 SNHLY and CDR2 FYNNEI. This CDR3 has 12 amino acids. Deletions cut 7 bases from V and 1 base from J, with 8 bases between.

J is TRBJ1-5 and V is TRBV6-5; maybe TRBD1 (5 bases). Between the trimmed V and J ends, which lost 6 bases and 6 bases, there was a span of 15 bases. The CDR3 runs to 14 residues. Germline assignment: CDR1 MNHEY and CDR2 SVGAGI. The CDR3 sequence is CASRPVSQGQPQHF. The CDR3 nucleotides are TGTGCCAGCAGGCCCGTCAGCCAGGGTCAGCCCCAGCATTTT.

The V and J genes are TRBV6-5 and TRBJ2-7; 8 bases match TRBD1. From germline, CDR1 is MNHEY and CDR2 SVGAGI. This CDR3 comprises 12 residues. V shed 4 bases and J 8 bases; nucleotides not matched to a gene: 4. CDR3 DNA: TGTGCCAGCAGTTCGGACAGGGCCAAGCAGTACTTC. Translated: CASSSDRAKQYF.

This rearrangement joins TRBV9 to TRBJ2-3; 9 bases align to TRBD2. Germline V gene sequence: CDR1 SGDLS, CDR2 YYNGEE. With 2 bases clipped from V and 6 bases from J, the junction kept 4 bases outside the gene matches. CDR3 length: 14 residues. CDR3 loop: CASSVGLASDTQYF. The CDR3 DNA reads TGTGCCAGCAGCGTCGGACTAGCGAGCGATACGCAGTATTTT. The variable domain in full, with the rest retrieved from reference TRBV9 and TRBJ2-3, is DSGVTQTPKHLITATGQRVTLRCSPRSGDLSVYWYQQSLDQGLQFLIQYYNGEERAKGNILERFSAQQFPDLHSELNLSSLELGDSALYFCASSVGLASDTQYFGPGTRLTVL.

The chain has TRBV2 and TRBJ2-7, with 11 nucleotides matching TRBD1. The V gene end was trimmed by 6 bases and the J gene end by 5 bases; junction bases not matched to a gene: 6. This CDR3 contains 14 residues. Germline CDR1 SNHLY, CDR2 FYNNEI. The CDR3 DNA sequence: TGTGCCAGCAGCCAGGACAGGGGGCTCCACGAGCAGTACTTC. It is translated as CASSQDRGLHEQYF.

The table lists this clone with a count of one. V usage is TRBV5-1 and J usage is TRBJ2-3; 9 nucleotides agree with TRBD2. This CDR3 region has 17 residues. CDR1 and CDR2 (germline): SGHRS, YFSETQ. The J segment lost 2 bases and the V segment lost 4 bases, leaving 11 bases of the junction unmatched. The CDR3 loop is CASSPNVLAGVTDTQYF. CDR3 nucleotide sequence: TGCGCCAGCAGCCCGAATGTCTTAGCGGGGGTCACAGATACGCAGTATTTT.

V usage is TRBV3-1 (or the pseudogene TRBV3-2) and J usage is TRBJ2-5; 8 nucleotides match TRBD2. The germline V gene encodes CDR1 LGHDT and CDR2 YNNKEL (reference sequence). The CDR3 extends over 15 amino acids. Trimming cost V 1 base and J 2 bases; bases outside gene matches: 3. As DNA, the CDR3 is TGTGCCAGCAGCCAAGGGCGGGGGGCTCAAGAGACCCAGTACTTC. Protein: CASSQGRGAQETQYF.

The V and J genes are TRBV19 and TRBJ2-4; TRBD2 might be the D (7 bases). Trimming shortened V by 9 bases and J by 6 bases, and 15 bases separated the two germline ends. Germline CDR1 is LNHDA and CDR2 is SQIVND (reference sequence). This CDR3 has 13 amino acids. The CDR3 nucleotides read TGTGCCAGCCGGCGGGGGCCGGGAAACATTCAGTACTTC. This translates into CASRRGPGNIQYF.